The 11 T cell receptor beta chains below all came from one sample that was sequenced in a study of OX40 agonist ivuxolimab in advanced cancers. Sequenced by immunoSEQ multiplex PCR; TCRdb stores in-frame clones only, minus some. The sample includes roughly 50,000 clones, around nine tenths of them seen just once. The source was CD4+ or CD8+ T cells sorted from blood, collected in a trial of the OX40 agonist ivuxolimab. The receptors here all came from an adult with an advanced solid tumor such as melanoma, head and neck, liver or kidney cancer.

V and J are TRBV4-1 and TRBJ2-7; D may be TRBD1 (6 bases). Germline CDR1 is MGHRA and CDR2 is YSYEKL. CDR3 size: 16 residues. V dropped 2 bases and J dropped 0 bases, with 14 bases sitting between them. The CDR3 DNA follows: TGCGCCAGCAGCCAAACGGGACATCCCAGCTCCTACGAGCAGTACTTC. Translation: CASSQTGHPSSYEQYF.

V usage is TRBV9 and J usage is TRBJ1-2; D gene ambiguous. Germline V gives CDR1 SGDLS, CDR2 YYNGEE. V shed 3 bases and J shed 4 bases, with 16 bases lying between them. The CDR3 is 15 amino acids. CDR3 DNA sequence: TGTGCCAGCAGCGAGGCGGCTCTCGGGAGCTATGGCTACACCTTC. Its protein product is CASSEAALGSYGYTF.

This clone showed up just a few times. The chain carries TRBV6-5 and TRBJ1-1, with TRBD1 matching over 8 bases. The V segment lost 5 bases and the J segment 3 bases; nucleotides outside the gene matches: 8. This CDR3 is 15 amino acids long. In germline, CDR1 is MNHEY, CDR2 SVGAGI. The CDR3 DNA follows: TGTGCCAGCAGTCCAGGGGGCACAACGGACACTGAAGCTTTCTTT. It codes for CASSPGGTTDTEAFF.

With regard to this clone: One junction end does not reproduce the germline sequence, and a read error may be involved. The V and J genes are TRBV7-7 and TRBJ2-7, with TRBD1 identical over 10 bases. Germline CDR1 SSHAT, CDR2 FNYEAQ (reference sequence). The CDR3 extends over 14 amino acids. DNA of the CDR3: TGTGCTAGCAGCCCGACAGGGGGCTGGAACGAGCAGTACTTC. Its protein is CASSPTGGWNEQYF.

The CDR3, as DNA: TGTGCCAGCAGCGTTCTTGACGGAAGCACAGATACGCAGTATTTT. Translating gives CASSVLDGSTDTQYF. The rearrangement links TRBV7-7 to TRBJ2-3, with D hard to call. The CDR3 has 15 residues. The V end was cut by 5 bases, the J end by 0 bases, with 12 bases between. Germline V gives CDR1 SSHAT, CDR2 FNYEAQ (reference sequence). Based on the CDR3 plus reference TRBV7-7 and TRBJ2-3, the full variable domain is GAGVSQSPRYKVTKRGQDVTLRCDPISSHATLYWYQQALGQGPEFLTYFNYEAQPDKSGLPSDRFSAERPEGSISTLTIQRTEQRDSAMYRCASSVLDGSTDTQYFGPGTRLTVL.

V is TRBV6-1 and J is TRBJ2-7, with 7 positions matching TRBD1. CDR3 length: 14 amino acids. Germline CDR1 and CDR2: MNHNS and SASEGT. With V trimmed by 3 bases and J by 2 bases, 4 bases remained unmatched. In nucleotides, the CDR3 is TGTGCCAGCAGTGAGGGACAGAGGACCTACGAGCAGTACTTC. This translates into CASSEGQRTYEQYF.

The chain couples TRBV27 to TRBJ2-1, with TRBD1 matching over 10 bases. Germline loops: CDR1 MNHEY, CDR2 SMNVEV (reference sequence). Trimming removed 10 bases from V and 7 bases from J; junction bases left unmatched: 7. The CDR3 totals 13 residues. The CDR3 DNA reads as TGTGCCATCGCGACAGGGGGCGTTAATGAGCAGTTCTTC. Protein product: CAIATGGVNEQFF.

This chain connects TRBV27 to TRBJ1-1, with TRBD1 matching over 9 bases. Per germline, CDR1 MNHEY and CDR2 SMNVEV (reference sequence). V lost 4 bases and J lost 4; bases outside the gene matches: 7. The CDR3 sequence is 15 residues long. In nucleotides, the CDR3 is TGTGCCAGCAGTTCCGGACAGGGGATGGGCACTGAAGCTTTCTTT. Translation gives CASSSGQGMGTEAFF.

The chain employs TRBV7-6 and TRBJ2-7; possible D gene TRBD2, 5 bases. The CDR3 length is 14 residues. V was clipped by 5 bases and J by 4 bases, with 15 bases between them. CDR1 is SGHVS, CDR2 FNYEAQ, per germline. The CDR3 DNA follows: TGTGCCAGCAGCCGCGGAGGTGAGATGTACGAGCAGTACTTC. The encoded protein is CASSRGGEMYEQYF.

The chain couples TRBV6-5 to TRBJ2-3; D not resolved. Germline V gene sequence: CDR1 MNHEY, CDR2 SVGAGI. V was shortened by 2 bases and J by 2 bases, with 8 bases between the two germline ends. The CDR3 is made up of 14 amino acids. The CDR3 loop reads CASSYGPATDTQYF. The CDR3 DNA sequence: TGTGCCAGCAGTTACGGACCTGCCACAGATACGCAGTATTTT.

This clone was recorded a few times. V is TRBV4-1 and J is TRBJ1-5; D gene ambiguous. CDR1 MGHRA and CDR2 YSYEKL come from the germline V gene. This CDR3 is built from 16 residues. V shed 0 bases and J shed 6 bases, with 15 bases lying between them. CDR3 DNA: TGCGCCAGCAGCCAAGACGGGGTTTTAGACGGTCAGCCCCAGCATTTT. This encodes CASSQDGVLDGQPQHF.